This T cell receptor (beta chain) was found in a study of T-cell memory formation after mild COVID-19. About the study: The study found TCR clusters largely donor specific.

This clonotype was observed many times. Its antigen is not known. The germline V gene encodes CDR1 LGHDT and CDR2 YNNKEL (reference sequence). V shed 0 bases, J shed 8 bases, and the junction held 14 bases outside the gene matches. The CDR3 covers 17 residues. Findings and caveats of the study: There was a balanced CD4/CD8 profile in clones contracting day 15 to 85, and later expanders leaned CD4+. Pre-infection memory contained some responding clones, which suggested that cross-reactive memory had joined.

The 5'RACE method, run with constant-segment primers, produced TCR alpha and TCR beta cDNA libraries (carrying sample barcodes and UMIs). TCRdb reprocessed the 5' RACE reads with MiXCR, giving one entry per CDR3 protein. The data hold 95,000 to 110,000 distinct CDR3 sequences, with 13% to 15% observed a single time. The receptor's source is a man between 18 and 29 years old who had mild COVID-19 (a few samples of this study predate the infection). Cell type and time point are not known. Material for sequencing was PBMCs or a T cell subset sorted from them (not recorded which). This chain uses TRBV3-1 with TRBJ1-2; TRBD1 aligns across 8 bases. The CDR3 DNA follows: TGTGCCAGCAGCCAAGATTCATGGCAGGGGGCCGGTGACGGCTACACCTTC. Translation gives CASSQDSWQGAGDGYTF.